This note documents a single TCR beta chain sequence. This entry comes from a study of cytomegalovirus exposure and HLA in healthy donors. Germline V gene data show CDR1 as MNHNS and CDR2 as SASEGT. Losses at the gene ends were 8 bases for V and 6 bases for J; bases not matched to a gene: 3. The length of the CDR3 is 11 residues. This PCR relied on a set of 60 Vbeta primers and 13 Jbeta primers. Clones were sequenced by immunoSEQ multiplex PCR, and TCRdb holds only the in-frame ones, with some missing. The top ten clones hold approximately 4% of a sample with some 90,000 clones, about four fifths of them seen once.

Input material: PBMCs. This clonotype was sampled from an older woman in good health and CMV-seropositive. The chain uses TRBV6-1 and TRBJ1-2; TRBD1 matches at 7 bases. DNA for the CDR3: TGTGCCAGCGCGAGGGGGCATGGCTACACCTTC. It specifies CASARGHGYTF.